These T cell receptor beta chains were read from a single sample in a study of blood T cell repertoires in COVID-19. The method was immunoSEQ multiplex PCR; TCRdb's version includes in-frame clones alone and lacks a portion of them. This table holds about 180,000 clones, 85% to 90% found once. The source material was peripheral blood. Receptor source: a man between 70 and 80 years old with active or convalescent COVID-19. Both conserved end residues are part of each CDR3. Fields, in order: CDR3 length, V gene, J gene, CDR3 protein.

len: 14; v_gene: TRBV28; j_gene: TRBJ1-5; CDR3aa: CASRYSYSNQPQHF
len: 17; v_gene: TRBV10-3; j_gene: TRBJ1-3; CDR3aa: CAIAAWTGTSTTNTIYF
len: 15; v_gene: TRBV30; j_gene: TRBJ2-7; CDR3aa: CAWSPRSGLSYEQYF
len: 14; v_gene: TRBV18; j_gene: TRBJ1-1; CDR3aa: CASSLARANTEAFF
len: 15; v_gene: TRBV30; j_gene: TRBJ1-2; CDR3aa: CAWSWGQGTFYGYTF
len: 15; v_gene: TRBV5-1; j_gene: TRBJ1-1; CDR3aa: CASRSGLTLSTEAFF
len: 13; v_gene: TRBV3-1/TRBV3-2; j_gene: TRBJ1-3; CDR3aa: CASSPFRGNTIYF
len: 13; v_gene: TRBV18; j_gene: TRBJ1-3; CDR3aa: CASSPPGADTIYF
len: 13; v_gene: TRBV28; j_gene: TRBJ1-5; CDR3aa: CASSFTGRGPQHF
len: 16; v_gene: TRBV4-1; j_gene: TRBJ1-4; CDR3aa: CASSQEPQGGDEKLFF
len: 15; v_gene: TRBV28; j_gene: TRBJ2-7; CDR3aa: CASSLLQGSKSEQYF
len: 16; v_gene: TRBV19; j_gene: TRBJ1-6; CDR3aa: CASSIPQVAYNSPLHF
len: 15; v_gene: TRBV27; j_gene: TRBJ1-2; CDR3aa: CASKGPGQRDYGYTF
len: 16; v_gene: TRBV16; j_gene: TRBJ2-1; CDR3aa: CASSQRGLLRSDEQFF
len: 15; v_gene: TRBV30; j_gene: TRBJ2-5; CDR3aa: CAWKQGPGGAGTQYF